This section outlines one T cell receptor (beta chain) sequence together with its context. This clonotype was counted a few times. There is no known antigen for this receptor. Base qualities are not provided; no much larger clone lies one nucleotide away. CDR1 and CDR2 are drawn from the germline V gene: SGHTA, FQGNSA. Taken from cysteine to phenylalanine, the CDR3 has 13 residues. Only the CDR3 DNA stays, 39 bases, in frame from base 1. Deletion took 5 bases off V and 8 bases off J, with a span of 15 bases between the germline ends. The library was prepared using 5' RACE. This sample was sequenced with an Illumina HiSeq 2500. The second PCR ran for roughly 6 to 11 cycles and used a J-beta primer mix along with a sample-barcoded 5' primer. A template-switch 5' adaptor carrying 12 random nucleotides introduced a unique molecular identifier onto each TCR beta cDNA molecule. At least 3 million CDR3-containing paired-end reads were obtained from each sample. First-strand cDNA was synthesized from all RNA with the Mint cDNA synthesis kit, primed by a TRBC-specific oligonucleotide. Following uracil-DNA glycosylase treatment, all cDNA underwent a first 18-cycle PCR with the universal primers M1SS and BC2_uni_R. For the original study's pipeline: Each sample was normalized by randomly selecting 1 million high-quality reads, each carrying a distinct molecular identifier. Reads sharing molecular identifiers were discarded rather than binned into consensus sequences. MiTCR, with a Q25 quality threshold and the strictest error-elimination algorithm, was used for CDR3 identification, clonotype clustering and error correction. A nonparametric unseen species model using Euler transformation provided a lower-bound estimate of total TCR beta diversity. The public sequencing data were trimmed at Q25 with fastp and processed into clonotypes with MiXCR by TCRdb, which kept only in-frame beta chains. For every CDR3 protein sequence, its rows merge into one entry that carries the most common genes and DNA. V and J calls and clone size were set by TCRdb, not the authors. The sample records 600,000 to 800,000 distinct CDR3 sequences, approximately 21% of which are singletons. Under 4% of the sample belongs to the ten largest clones.

The record originates from a study of blood T cells in healthy people across ages (dated by TCRdb to 2014 to 2015). As for the study more broadly: In model experiments, roughly one uniquely barcoded TCR beta cDNA molecule per two T cells was captured by template switching. The donors were divided into four age groups: young (average about 16 years), middle-aged (about 39), aged (under 70) and long-lived (roughly 82). Two additional independent replicas of 1 million unique cDNA reads from the same blood draw were analyzed for two donors (one aged 18 to 30 and one aged 80 or older). To avoid experimental bias, donors of different ages were spread randomly across the sequencing lanes. To track age-related changes in TCR beta repertoire diversity, the study relied on deep sequencing normalized with unique cDNA molecular identifiers. Summary of the overall study and its limitations: Observed TCR beta diversity per million T cells fell roughly linearly with age, and a significant reduction was already apparent by age roughly 40. The CMV infection status of donors was not known, potentially confounding age-related changes in expanded clonotypes. Estimates of total diversity from one million sequenced T cells were regarded as lower bounds and underestimates. The percentage of naive T cells measured by flow cytometry correlated strongly with observed TCR beta diversity. Compared with the aged group, the long-lived group had more naive CD4+ T cells, fewer expanded clones and increased TCR diversity, suggesting age selection. Because profiling used bulk unsorted PBMCs, naive and antigen-experienced compartments could not be compared conclusively.

The roughly 42 donors, aged about 6 to 95 years, were systemically healthy Caucasian individuals from Russia. Around 10 milliliters of peripheral blood were drawn from each donor into EDTA-treated Vacutainer tubes. Ficoll-Paque density-gradient centrifugation was used to isolate PBMCs, with at least 6 million per sample. Total RNA, at least 6 micrograms per sample, was extracted from PBMCs with Trizol reagent. The percentages of naive CD45RAhigh/CD27high T cells were determined by flow cytometry on a PBMC aliquot from every donor. The chain was built from TRBV7-2 and TRBJ1-2; TRBD1 is possibly the D segment (6 matching bases). Input material: blood. The receptor comes from a man between 65 and 85 years old in good health. The encoded CDR3 is CASSLVAGEGYTF. The DNA is as follows: TGTGCCAGCAGCCTTGTTGCAGGGGAAGGCTACACCTTC.